The 5 T cell receptor beta chains given below trace back to one sample, sequenced in a study of T cells in Graves' hyperthyroidism and ophthalmopathy. Researchers amplified the TCR beta CDR3 regions from RNA transcripts. The TCR CDR3 first-round RT-PCR relied on the HTBI primer set. Each CDR3 protein gets one entry after TCRdb re-called the multiplex PCR reads with MiXCR. The sample records about 270,000 distinct CDR3 sequences, around 20% being singletons. Sequenced material: blood. The receptors stem from a man aged 30-40 years with Graves' ophthalmopathy.

The chain joins TRBV9 to TRBJ1-6; maybe TRBD1 (5 bases). Germline values: CDR1 SGDLS, CDR2 YYNGEE. The CDR3 contains 14 residues. Deletions cut 2 bases from V and 6 bases from J, with 9 bases between. CDR3 sequence reads: CASSVDTFNSPLHF. CDR3 coding DNA: TGTGCCAGCAGCGTGGACACCTTTAATTCACCCCTCCACTTT.

This clonotype showed up just a few times. The rearrangement joins TRBV9 to TRBJ1-2, with D possibly TRBD1 on 6 matching bases. The CDR3 sequence is 11 residues long. The V end lost 4 bases, the J end lost 12 bases, and 13 bases lay between the germline ends. Per the germline V gene, CDR1 is SGDLS and CDR2 is YYNGEE. As DNA, the CDR3 is TGTGCCAGCAGCTCCCCAGGGGTCCACACCTTC. This translates into CASSSPGVHTF.

There are many counts of this clonotype. The CDR3 protein is CASRKQVRADTQYF. The CDR3 DNA reads as TGTGCCAGCAGGAAGCAGGTGCGCGCAGATACGCAGTATTTT. The chain carries TRBV6-1 and TRBJ2-3; D uncertain. The ends were cut back, 6 bases at V and 4 bases at J, with 14 bases in the middle. Germline values: CDR1 MNHNS, CDR2 SASEGT. This CDR3 spans 14 amino acids.

This clonotype was counted ten times or more. The CDR3 DNA sequence: TGTGCTAGTGGTTCCCCAACCAATCTAGCGGGAGAGGAGGATACGCAGTATTTT. This gives the protein CASGSPTNLAGEEDTQYF. The gene calls are TRBV12-5 and TRBJ2-3; 10 positions agree with TRBD2. V lost 4 bases, J lost 6 bases, and 16 bases stayed unmatched. There are 18 residues in the CDR3. Germline assignment: CDR1 LGHNT and CDR2 FRNRAP.

This clonotype was found a few times. This chain joins TRBV7-9 and TRBJ2-1; the D gene is possibly TRBD2 (5 bases). Trimming removed 3 bases at V and 8 bases at J, with 14 bases between. The CDR3 sequence is 14 residues long. CDR1 SEHNR and CDR2 FQNEAQ come from the germline V gene (reference sequence). The CDR3 here is CASSFRPGSDEQFF. For the CDR3, the DNA is TGTGCCAGCAGCTTCCGCCCTGGGAGTGATGAGCAGTTCTTC.